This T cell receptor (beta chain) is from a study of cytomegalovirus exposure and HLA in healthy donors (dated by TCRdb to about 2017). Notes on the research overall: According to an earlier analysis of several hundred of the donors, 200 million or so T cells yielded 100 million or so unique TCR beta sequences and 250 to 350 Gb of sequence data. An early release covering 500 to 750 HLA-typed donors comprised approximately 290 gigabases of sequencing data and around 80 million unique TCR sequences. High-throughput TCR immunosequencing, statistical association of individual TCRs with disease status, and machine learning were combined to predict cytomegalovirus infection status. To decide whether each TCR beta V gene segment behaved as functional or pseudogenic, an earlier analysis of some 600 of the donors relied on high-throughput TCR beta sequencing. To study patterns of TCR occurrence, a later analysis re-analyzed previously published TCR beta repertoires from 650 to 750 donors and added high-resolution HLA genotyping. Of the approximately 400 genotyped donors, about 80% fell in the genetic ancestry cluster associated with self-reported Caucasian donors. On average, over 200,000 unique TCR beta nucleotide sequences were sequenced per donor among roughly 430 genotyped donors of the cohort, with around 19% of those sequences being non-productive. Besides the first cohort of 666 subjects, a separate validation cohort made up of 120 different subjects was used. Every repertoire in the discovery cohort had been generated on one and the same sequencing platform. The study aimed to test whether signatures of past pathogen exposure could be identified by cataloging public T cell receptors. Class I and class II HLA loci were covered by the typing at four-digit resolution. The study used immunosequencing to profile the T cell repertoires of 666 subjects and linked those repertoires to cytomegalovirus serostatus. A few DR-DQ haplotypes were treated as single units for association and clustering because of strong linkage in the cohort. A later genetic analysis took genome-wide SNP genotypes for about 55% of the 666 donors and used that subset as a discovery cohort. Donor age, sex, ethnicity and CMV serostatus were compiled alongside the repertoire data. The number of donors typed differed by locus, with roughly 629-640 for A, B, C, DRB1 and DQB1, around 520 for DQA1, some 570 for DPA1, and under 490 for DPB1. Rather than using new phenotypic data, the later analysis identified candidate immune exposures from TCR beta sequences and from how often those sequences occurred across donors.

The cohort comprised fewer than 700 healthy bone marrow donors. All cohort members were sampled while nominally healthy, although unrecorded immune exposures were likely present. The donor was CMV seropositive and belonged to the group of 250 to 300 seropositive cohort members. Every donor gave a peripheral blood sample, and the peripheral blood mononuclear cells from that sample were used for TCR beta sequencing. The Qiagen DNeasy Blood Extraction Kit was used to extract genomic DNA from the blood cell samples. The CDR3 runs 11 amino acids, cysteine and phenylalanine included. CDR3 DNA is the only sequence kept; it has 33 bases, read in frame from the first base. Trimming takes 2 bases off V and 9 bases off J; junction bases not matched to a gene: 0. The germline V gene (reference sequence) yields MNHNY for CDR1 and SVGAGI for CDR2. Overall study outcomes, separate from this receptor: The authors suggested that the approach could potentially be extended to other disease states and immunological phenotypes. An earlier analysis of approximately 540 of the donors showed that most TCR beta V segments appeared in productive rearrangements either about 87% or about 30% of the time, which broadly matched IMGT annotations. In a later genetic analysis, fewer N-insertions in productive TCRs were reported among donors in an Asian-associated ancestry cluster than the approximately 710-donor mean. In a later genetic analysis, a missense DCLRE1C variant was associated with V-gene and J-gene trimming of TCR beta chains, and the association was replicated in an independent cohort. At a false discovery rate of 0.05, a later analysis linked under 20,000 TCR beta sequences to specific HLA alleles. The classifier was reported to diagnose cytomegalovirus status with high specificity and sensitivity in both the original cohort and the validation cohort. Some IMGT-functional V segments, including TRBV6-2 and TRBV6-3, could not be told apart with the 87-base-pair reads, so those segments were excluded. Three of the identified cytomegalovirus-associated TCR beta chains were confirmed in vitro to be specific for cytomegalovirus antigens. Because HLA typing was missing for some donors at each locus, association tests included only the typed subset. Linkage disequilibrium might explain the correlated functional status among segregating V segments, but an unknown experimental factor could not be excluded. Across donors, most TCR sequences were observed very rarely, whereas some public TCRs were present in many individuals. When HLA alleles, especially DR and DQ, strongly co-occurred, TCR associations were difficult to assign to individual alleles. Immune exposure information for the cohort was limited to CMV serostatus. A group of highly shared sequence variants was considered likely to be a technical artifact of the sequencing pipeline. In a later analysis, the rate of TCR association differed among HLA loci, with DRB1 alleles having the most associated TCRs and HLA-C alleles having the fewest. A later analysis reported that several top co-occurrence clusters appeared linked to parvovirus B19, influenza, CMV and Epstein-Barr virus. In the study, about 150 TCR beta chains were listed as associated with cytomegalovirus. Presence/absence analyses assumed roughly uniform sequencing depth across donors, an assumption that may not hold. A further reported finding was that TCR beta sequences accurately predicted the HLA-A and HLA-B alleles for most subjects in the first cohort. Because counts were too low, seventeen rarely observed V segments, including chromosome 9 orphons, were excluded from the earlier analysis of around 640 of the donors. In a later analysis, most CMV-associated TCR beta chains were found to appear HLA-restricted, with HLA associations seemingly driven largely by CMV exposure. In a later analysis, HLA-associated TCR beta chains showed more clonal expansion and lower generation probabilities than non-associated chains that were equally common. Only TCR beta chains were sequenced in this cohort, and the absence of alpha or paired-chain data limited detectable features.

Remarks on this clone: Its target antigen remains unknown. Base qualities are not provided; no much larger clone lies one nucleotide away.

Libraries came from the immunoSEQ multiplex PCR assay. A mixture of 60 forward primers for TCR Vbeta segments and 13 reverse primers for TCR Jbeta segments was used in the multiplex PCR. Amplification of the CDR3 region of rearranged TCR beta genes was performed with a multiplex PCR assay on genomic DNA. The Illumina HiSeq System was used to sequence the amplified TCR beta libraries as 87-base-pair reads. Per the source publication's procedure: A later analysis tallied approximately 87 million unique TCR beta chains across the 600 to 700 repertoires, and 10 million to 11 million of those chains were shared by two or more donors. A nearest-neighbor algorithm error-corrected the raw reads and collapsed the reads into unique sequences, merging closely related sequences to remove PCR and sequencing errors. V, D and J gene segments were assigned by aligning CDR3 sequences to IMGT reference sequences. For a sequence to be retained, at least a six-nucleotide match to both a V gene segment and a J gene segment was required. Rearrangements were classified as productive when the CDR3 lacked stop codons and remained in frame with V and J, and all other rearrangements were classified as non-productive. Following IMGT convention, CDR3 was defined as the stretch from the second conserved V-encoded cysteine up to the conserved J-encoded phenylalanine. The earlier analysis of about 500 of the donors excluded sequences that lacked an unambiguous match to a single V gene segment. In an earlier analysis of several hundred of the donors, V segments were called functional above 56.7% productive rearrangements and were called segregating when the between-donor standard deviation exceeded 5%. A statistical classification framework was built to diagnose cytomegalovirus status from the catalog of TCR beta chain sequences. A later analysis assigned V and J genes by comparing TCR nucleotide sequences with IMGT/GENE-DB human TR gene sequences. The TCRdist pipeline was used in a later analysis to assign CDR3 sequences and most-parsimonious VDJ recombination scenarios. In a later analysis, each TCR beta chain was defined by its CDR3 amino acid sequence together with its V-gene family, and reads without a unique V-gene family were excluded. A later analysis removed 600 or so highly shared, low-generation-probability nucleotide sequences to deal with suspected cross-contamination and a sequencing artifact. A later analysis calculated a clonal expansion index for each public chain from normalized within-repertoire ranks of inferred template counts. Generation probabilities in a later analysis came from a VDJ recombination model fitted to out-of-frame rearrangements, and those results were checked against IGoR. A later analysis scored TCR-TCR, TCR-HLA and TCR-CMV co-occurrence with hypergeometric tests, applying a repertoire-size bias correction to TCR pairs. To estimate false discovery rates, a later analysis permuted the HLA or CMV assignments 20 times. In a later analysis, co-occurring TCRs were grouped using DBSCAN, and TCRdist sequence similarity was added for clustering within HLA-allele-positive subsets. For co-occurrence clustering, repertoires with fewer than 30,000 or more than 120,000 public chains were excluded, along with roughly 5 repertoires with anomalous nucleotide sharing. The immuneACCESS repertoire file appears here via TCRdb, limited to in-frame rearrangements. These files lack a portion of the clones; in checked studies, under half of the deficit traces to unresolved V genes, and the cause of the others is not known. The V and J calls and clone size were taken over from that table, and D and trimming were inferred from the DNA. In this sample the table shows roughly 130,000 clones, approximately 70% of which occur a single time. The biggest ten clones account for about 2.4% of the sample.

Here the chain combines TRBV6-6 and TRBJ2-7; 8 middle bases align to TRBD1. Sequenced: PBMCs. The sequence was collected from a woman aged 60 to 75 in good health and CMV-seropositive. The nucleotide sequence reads TGTGCCAGCAGTTACGACAGGGGGCAGTACTTC. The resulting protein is CASSYDRGQYF.